These T cell receptor beta chains were read from a single sample in a study of CD8 T cells in Susac syndrome. TCRdb processed the immunoSEQ multiplex PCR reads anew with MiXCR; each CDR3 protein has one entry. The sample shows 190,000 or so distinct CDR3 sequences, roughly 96% of them seen only once. The specimen sequenced was CD4+ T cells from PBMCs. The receptors shown here come from a human donor with multiple sclerosis. Both conserved end residues are part of each CDR3. Clone sizes are given selectively: once, few, many, or a class where the clone is expanded.

V gene: TRBV29-1; J gene: TRBJ1-1; clone size: .; CDR3 protein: CSPGRVGDTEAFF
V gene: TRBV30; J gene: TRBJ1-2; clone size: .; CDR3 protein: CAWRTNYGYTF
V gene: TRBV9; J gene: TRBJ2-2; clone size: .; CDR3 protein: CASSIERGGVAGELFF
V gene: TRBV5-1; J gene: TRBJ2-3; clone size: .; CDR3 protein: CASSIPAAVPTDTQYF
V gene: TRBV20-1; J gene: TRBJ2-1; clone size: .; CDR3 protein: CSARTGTSQNEQFF
V gene: TRBV30; J gene: TRBJ1-1; clone size: once; CDR3 protein: CAWSVKGTTEAFF
V gene: TRBV12-5; J gene: TRBJ2-1; clone size: once; CDR3 protein: CASGVSPNEQFF
V gene: TRBV3-1; J gene: TRBJ2-5; clone size: .; CDR3 protein: CASSLRGQSVETQYF
V gene: TRBV2; J gene: TRBJ1-5; clone size: .; CDR3 protein: CASSEGGGPGYQPQHF
V gene: TRBV30; J gene: TRBJ2-1; clone size: .; CDR3 protein: CAHQGAVEQFF
V gene: TRBV7-3; J gene: TRBJ1-6; clone size: .; CDR3 protein: CASSSGVFSSPLHF
V gene: TRBV12-3/TRBV12-4; J gene: TRBJ2-5; clone size: once; CDR3 protein: CASSPTWTPETQYF
V gene: TRBV29-1; J gene: TRBJ2-7; clone size: .; CDR3 protein: CSVAGPGEQYF